This TCR beta chain comes out of a study of T cells after yellow fever vaccination. Notes on this clonotype: What it recognizes is unknown.

General observations from the study: Clones that expanded after primary vaccination mostly reappeared after the booster (just over 95% CD4, approximately 85% CD8).

V was clipped by 4 bases and J by 9 bases, with 7 bases between them. From germline, CDR1 is LNHDA and CDR2 SQIVND (reference sequence). This CDR3 is built from 11 residues. TCRdb reprocessed the 5' RACE reads via MiXCR and lists one record per CDR3 protein. The data contain roughly 260,000 distinct CDR3 sequences, 10% to 15% of them singletons. The receptor was isolated from a man younger than 45 who received the YFV17D yellow fever vaccine. The chain recombines TRBV19 with TRBJ2-1; D might be TRBD1 (6 bases). The sequenced sample was CD4+ T cells sorted from PBMCs, obtained 45 days after the yellow fever booster vaccination. Here the CDR3 DNA reads TGTGCCAGTAGTAGCAGGGGTGAGCAGTTCTTC. Protein sequence: CASSSRGEQFF.